A selection of T cell receptor beta chains follows, all from one sample in a study of shared clonotypes between healthy human individuals. Method: immunoSEQ multiplex PCR; TCRdb's copy keeps in-frame clones and lacks some. The profile shows fewer than 1.8 million clones, approximately 98.5% of them singletons. The sequenced material came from naive CD4+ T cells sorted from blood. The receptors stem from a man between 25 and 39 years old in good health. The CDR3 runs from the conserved cysteine through the conserved F or W. The D gene is left open where the match is weak. Where a row states a size, it is once, few, many or the class of an expanded clone; other rows omit it.

d_gene: TRBD1; abundance: NA; v_gene: TRBV9; j_gene: TRBJ2-6; CDR3aa: CASSVVPGTGIVGANVLTF; CDR3nt: TGTGCCAGCAGCGTAGTTCCCGGGACAGGCATTGTAGGGGCCAACGTCCTGACTTTC
d_gene: NA; abundance: NA; v_gene: TRBV5-4; j_gene: TRBJ1-1; CDR3aa: CASSLWGGANTEAFF; CDR3nt: TGTGCCAGCAGCTTGTGGGGGGGGGCCAACACTGAAGCTTTCTTT
d_gene: NA; abundance: NA; v_gene: TRBV30; j_gene: TRBJ1-3; CDR3aa: CAWSLGGSSGNTIYF; CDR3nt: TGTGCCTGGAGCCTAGGGGGGAGCTCTGGAAACACCATATATTTT
d_gene: TRBD2; abundance: NA; v_gene: TRBV9; j_gene: TRBJ2-7; CDR3aa: CASSVGFSGSIYEQYF; CDR3nt: TGTGCCAGCAGCGTAGGCTTTAGCGGGAGTATCTACGAGCAGTACTTC
d_gene: NA; abundance: NA; v_gene: TRBV19; j_gene: TRBJ2-2; CDR3aa: CASSKRLTGELFF; CDR3nt: TGTGCCAGTAGCAAGCGGCTCACCGGGGAGCTGTTTTTT
d_gene: NA; abundance: NA; v_gene: TRBV5-1; j_gene: TRBJ1-2; CDR3aa: CASRPGDNNGYTF; CDR3nt: TGCGCCAGCAGGCCCGGGGATAATAATGGCTACACCTTC
d_gene: TRBD1; abundance: NA; v_gene: TRBV7-2; j_gene: TRBJ1-2; CDR3aa: CASSFGDRQGYTF; CDR3nt: TGTGCCAGCAGCTTCGGGGACAGGCAGGGCTACACCTTC
d_gene: NA; abundance: once; v_gene: TRBV18; j_gene: TRBJ2-1; CDR3aa: CASSPGTSEYNEQFF; CDR3nt: TGTGCCAGCTCACCAGGGACTTCCGAGTACAATGAGCAGTTCTTC
d_gene: TRBD1; abundance: NA; v_gene: TRBV11-2; j_gene: TRBJ2-7; CDR3aa: CASSLDSNRGIYEQYF; CDR3nt: TGTGCCAGCAGCTTAGATTCAAACAGGGGTATCTACGAGCAGTACTTC
d_gene: TRBD1; abundance: NA; v_gene: TRBV28; j_gene: TRBJ2-7; CDR3aa: CASSFPGTASYEQYF; CDR3nt: TGTGCCAGCAGTTTCCCCGGGACAGCCTCCTACGAGCAGTACTTC
d_gene: NA; abundance: NA; v_gene: TRBV5-1; j_gene: TRBJ1-2; CDR3aa: CASSPGGVPGYTF; CDR3nt: TGCGCCAGCAGCCCCGGAGGGGTTCCAGGCTACACCTTC
d_gene: NA; abundance: NA; v_gene: TRBV19; j_gene: TRBJ1-1; CDR3aa: CASTPVGHMNTEAFF; CDR3nt: TGTGCCAGTACCCCGGTAGGTCACATGAACACTGAAGCTTTCTTT
d_gene: NA; abundance: NA; v_gene: TRBV6-5; j_gene: TRBJ2-1; CDR3aa: CASSPGTTYNEQFF; CDR3nt: TGTGCCAGCAGTCCCGGGACAACCTACAATGAGCAGTTCTTC
d_gene: NA; abundance: NA; v_gene: TRBV27; j_gene: TRBJ2-6; CDR3aa: CASTLNSGANVLTF; CDR3nt: TGTGCCAGCACTTTGAACTCTGGGGCCAACGTCCTGACTTTC
d_gene: NA; abundance: NA; v_gene: TRBV5-5; j_gene: TRBJ2-7; CDR3aa: CASSREAGGGFEQYF; CDR3nt: TGTGCCAGCAGCCGGGAGGCAGGGGGCGGTTTCGAGCAGTACTTC
d_gene: NA; abundance: once; v_gene: TRBV7-8; j_gene: TRBJ2-7; CDR3aa: CASSPKIIQGHEQYF; CDR3nt: TGTGCCAGCAGCCCAAAAATAATCCAGGGCCACGAGCAGTACTTC
d_gene: NA; abundance: NA; v_gene: TRBV6-5; j_gene: TRBJ2-7; CDR3aa: CASSYSVQNSYEQYF; CDR3nt: TGTGCCAGCAGTTACTCGGTACAGAACTCCTACGAGCAGTACTTC
d_gene: NA; abundance: NA; v_gene: TRBV2; j_gene: TRBJ2-3; CDR3aa: CASSGSGGDTQYF; CDR3nt: TGTGCCAGCAGTGGTTCTGGAGGGGATACGCAGTATTTT
d_gene: NA; abundance: NA; v_gene: TRBV7-9; j_gene: TRBJ1-2; CDR3aa: CASSPWTQANYGYTF; CDR3nt: TGTGCCAGCAGCCCCTGGACACAGGCTAACTATGGCTACACCTTC
d_gene: TRBD2; abundance: NA; v_gene: TRBV2; j_gene: TRBJ2-7; CDR3aa: CASRPGRAEGYEQYF; CDR3nt: TGTGCCAGCAGGCCCGGGAGGGCCGAGGGCTACGAGCAGTACTTC
d_gene: TRBD1; abundance: NA; v_gene: TRBV19; j_gene: TRBJ2-7; CDR3aa: CASSWTGAPYEQYF; CDR3nt: TGTGCCAGTAGTTGGACAGGGGCCCCCTACGAGCAGTACTTC
d_gene: NA; abundance: NA; v_gene: TRBV7-9; j_gene: TRBJ2-7; CDR3aa: CASSLGGAVSYEQYF; CDR3nt: TGTGCCAGCAGCTTAGGAGGGGCAGTCTCCTACGAGCAGTACTTC
d_gene: NA; abundance: NA; v_gene: TRBV5-1; j_gene: TRBJ2-2; CDR3aa: CASSLDVGGELFF; CDR3nt: TGCGCCAGCAGCTTGGATGTGGGCGGGGAGCTGTTTTTT
d_gene: TRBD2; abundance: NA; v_gene: TRBV9; j_gene: TRBJ2-2; CDR3aa: CASSVRLLAGTNTGELFF; CDR3nt: TGTGCCAGCAGCGTAAGATTGCTAGCGGGGACGAACACCGGGGAGCTGTTTTTT
d_gene: TRBD2; abundance: NA; v_gene: TRBV2; j_gene: TRBJ2-7; CDR3aa: CASRVLAGGVHEQYF; CDR3nt: TGTGCCAGCAGGGTACTAGCGGGAGGTGTCCACGAGCAGTACTTC
d_gene: TRBD1; abundance: NA; v_gene: TRBV5-6; j_gene: TRBJ1-2; CDR3aa: CASSARGRGYTF; CDR3nt: TGTGCCAGCAGCGCCAGGGGGCGTGGCTACACCTTC
d_gene: TRBD1; abundance: NA; v_gene: TRBV19; j_gene: TRBJ2-7; CDR3aa: CASSEPGQGRNEQYF; CDR3nt: TGTGCCAGTAGTGAACCGGGACAGGGAAGAAACGAGCAGTACTTC
d_gene: NA; abundance: once; v_gene: TRBV4-1; j_gene: TRBJ1-3; CDR3aa: CASSQVGTNSGNTIYF; CDR3nt: TGCGCCAGCAGCCAAGTGGGGACAAACTCTGGAAACACCATATATTTT